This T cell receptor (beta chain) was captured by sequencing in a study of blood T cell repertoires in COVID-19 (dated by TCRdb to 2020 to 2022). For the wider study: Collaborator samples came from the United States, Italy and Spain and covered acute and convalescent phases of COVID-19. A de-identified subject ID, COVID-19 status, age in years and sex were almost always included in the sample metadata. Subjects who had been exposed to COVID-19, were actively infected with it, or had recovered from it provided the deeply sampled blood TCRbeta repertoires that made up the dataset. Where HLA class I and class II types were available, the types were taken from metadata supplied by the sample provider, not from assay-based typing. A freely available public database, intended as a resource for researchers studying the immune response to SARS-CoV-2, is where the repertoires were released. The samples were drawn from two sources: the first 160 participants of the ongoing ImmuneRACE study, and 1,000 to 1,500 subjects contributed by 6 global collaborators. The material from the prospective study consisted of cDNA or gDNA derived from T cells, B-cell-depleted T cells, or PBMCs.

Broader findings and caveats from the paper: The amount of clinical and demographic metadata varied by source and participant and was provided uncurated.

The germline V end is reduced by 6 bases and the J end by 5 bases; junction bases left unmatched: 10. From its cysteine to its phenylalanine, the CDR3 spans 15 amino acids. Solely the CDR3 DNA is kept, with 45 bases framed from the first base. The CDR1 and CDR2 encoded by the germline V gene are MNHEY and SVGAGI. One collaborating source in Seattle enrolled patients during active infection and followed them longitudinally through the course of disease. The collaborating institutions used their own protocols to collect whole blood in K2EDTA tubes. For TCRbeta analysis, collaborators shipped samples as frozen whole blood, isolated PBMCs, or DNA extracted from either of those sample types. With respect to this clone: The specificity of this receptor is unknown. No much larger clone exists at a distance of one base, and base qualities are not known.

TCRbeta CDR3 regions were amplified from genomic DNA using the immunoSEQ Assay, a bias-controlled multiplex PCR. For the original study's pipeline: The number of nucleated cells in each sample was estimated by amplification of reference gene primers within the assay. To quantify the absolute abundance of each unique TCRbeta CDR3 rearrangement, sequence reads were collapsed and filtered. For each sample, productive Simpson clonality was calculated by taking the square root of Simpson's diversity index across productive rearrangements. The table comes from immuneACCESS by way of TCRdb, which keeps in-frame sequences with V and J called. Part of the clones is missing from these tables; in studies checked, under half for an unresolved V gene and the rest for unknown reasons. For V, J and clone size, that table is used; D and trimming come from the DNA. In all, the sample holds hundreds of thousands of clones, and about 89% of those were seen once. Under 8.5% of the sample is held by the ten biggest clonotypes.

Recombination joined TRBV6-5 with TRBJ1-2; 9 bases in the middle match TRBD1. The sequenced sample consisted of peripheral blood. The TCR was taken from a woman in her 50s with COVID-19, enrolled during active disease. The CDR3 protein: CASRTTGTGRYGYTF. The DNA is TGTGCCAGCAGAACTACCGGGACAGGGAGGTATGGCTACACCTTC.